The clone carrying this TCR beta chain was observed at least ten times. What it recognizes is unknown. MiXCR, applied by TCRdb to the 5' RACE reads, yields one record per CDR3 protein. The profile shows about 260,000 distinct CDR3 sequences, about 3.9% of them singletons. The data stem from a study of T cells after yellow fever vaccination. At the level of the study: Fractions of limited cellularity were prepared by means of SMART-Seq v4 Ultra Low Input.

General observations from the study: Most primary-vaccination clones recurred post-booster (just under 98% CD4, over 70% CD8). Though weaker, the secondary response peaked faster, on day 5 versus 15. There was a small share of clonotypes that showed up in both the CD4 and CD8 compartments.

V shed 2 bases and J shed 1 base, with 12 bases lying between them. Per the germline V gene, CDR1 is SGHTA and CDR2 is FQGNSA. CDR3 size: 15 residues. The receptor's source is a man aged 18 to 29 who received the YFV17D yellow fever vaccine. The sequencing used PBMCs, collected 15 days after the yellow fever booster vaccination. The chain links TRBV7-2 to TRBJ2-7; D is possibly TRBD1 (5 bases). The CDR3 sequence is CASSLFRTGSYEQYF. The CDR3 bases are TGTGCCAGCAGCTTATTTCGTACAGGATCCTACGAGCAGTACTTC. The full variable domain, in which reference TRBV7-2 and TRBJ2-7 provide the parts outside the CDR3, is GAGVSQSPSNKVTEKGKDVELRCDPISGHTALYWYRQSLGQGLEFLIYFQGNSAPDKSGLPSDRFSAERTGGSVSTLTIQRTQQEDSAVYLCASSLFRTGSYEQYFGPGTRLTVT.